The rows below give T cell receptor beta chains drawn from one sample of a study of blood T cell repertoires in COVID-19. Clones were sequenced by immunoSEQ multiplex PCR, and TCRdb holds only the in-frame ones, with some missing. Altogether around 150,000 clones are present, roughly 82% being singletons, with the ten largest covering approximately 10%. Sequencing was done on a sample of PBMCs or T cells enriched from blood (not recorded which). The source is a man aged 45-65 years who had recovered from COVID-19. Both conserved end residues are part of each CDR3. D genes are given only for firm matches. A clone size is listed for some rows: how often the clone was seen (once, few, many), or a class if it is expanded.

cdr3_aa: CASSEGLPRGGEQYF; cdr3_nt: TGCGCCAGCAGCGAGGGACTACCCCGGGGCGGAGAGCAGTACTTC; v_call: TRBV10-1; cdr3_length: 15; d_call: TRBD2; clone_size: -; j_call: TRBJ2-7
cdr3_aa: CAEGATAYEQYF; cdr3_nt: TGTGCTGAAGGGGCAACCGCCTACGAGCAGTACTTC; v_call: TRBV6-1; cdr3_length: 12; d_call: -; clone_size: -; j_call: TRBJ2-7
cdr3_aa: CASSLARREAGEQYF; cdr3_nt: TGTGCCAGCAGCTTAGCGCGGCGGGAAGCTGGCGAGCAGTACTTC; v_call: TRBV7-9; cdr3_length: 15; d_call: -; clone_size: -; j_call: TRBJ2-7
cdr3_aa: CASSIGRGLGETQYF; cdr3_nt: TGTGCCAGCAGCATCGGAAGGGGCCTTGGAGAGACCCAGTACTTC; v_call: TRBV28; cdr3_length: 15; d_call: -; clone_size: -; j_call: TRBJ2-5
cdr3_aa: CASSRTRGRGYEQYF; cdr3_nt: TGTGCCAGCAGTAGGACAAGGGGGCGCGGGTACGAGCAGTACTTC; v_call: TRBV28; cdr3_length: 15; d_call: TRBD1; clone_size: -; j_call: TRBJ2-7
cdr3_aa: CASRGVAMTSISNEKLFF; cdr3_nt: TGTGCCAGCAGAGGCGTTGCTATGACATCCATTTCTAATGAAAAACTGTTTTTT; v_call: TRBV2; cdr3_length: 18; d_call: -; clone_size: -; j_call: TRBJ1-4
cdr3_aa: CASSVGQGLGARSYEQYF; cdr3_nt: TGTGCCAGCAGCGTAGGGCAGGGCTTAGGGGCCCGCTCCTACGAGCAGTACTTC; v_call: TRBV9; cdr3_length: 18; d_call: -; clone_size: -; j_call: TRBJ2-7
cdr3_aa: CASSPFQETQYF; cdr3_nt: TGTGCCAGCAGCCCGTTCCAAGAGACCCAGTACTTC; v_call: TRBV7-2; cdr3_length: 12; d_call: -; clone_size: -; j_call: TRBJ2-5
cdr3_aa: CASSMAGEQETQYF; cdr3_nt: TGTGCCAGTAGTATGGCAGGGGAACAAGAGACCCAGTACTTC; v_call: TRBV19; cdr3_length: 14; d_call: -; clone_size: once; j_call: TRBJ2-5
cdr3_aa: CASRAYSGGYGQPQHF; cdr3_nt: TGTGCCAGCAGAGCCTATAGCGGGGGGTACGGTCAGCCCCAGCATTTT; v_call: TRBV27; cdr3_length: 16; d_call: -; clone_size: -; j_call: TRBJ1-5
cdr3_aa: CASSLEQGVGYTF; cdr3_nt: TGTGCCAGCAGCTTAGAACAGGGAGTCGGCTACACCTTC; v_call: TRBV7-9; cdr3_length: 13; d_call: -; clone_size: -; j_call: TRBJ1-2
cdr3_aa: CASSIDRDRPQHF; cdr3_nt: TGTGCCAGTAGTATAGATCGGGATCGGCCCCAGCATTTT; v_call: TRBV19; cdr3_length: 13; d_call: -; clone_size: few; j_call: TRBJ1-5
cdr3_aa: CASGGGRRGNQPQHF; cdr3_nt: TGTGCCAGCGGCGGAGGGAGGAGGGGCAATCAGCCCCAGCATTTT; v_call: TRBV5-8; cdr3_length: 15; d_call: -; clone_size: -; j_call: TRBJ1-5
cdr3_aa: CASRARQGGDEQFF; cdr3_nt: TGTGCCAGCAGGGCCCGACAGGGCGGCGATGAGCAGTTCTTC; v_call: TRBV6-5; cdr3_length: 14; d_call: TRBD1; clone_size: few; j_call: TRBJ2-1
cdr3_aa: CARSLAETGVNQPQHF; cdr3_nt: TGTGCCAGAAGCTTGGCTGAGACAGGGGTAAATCAGCCCCAGCATTTT; v_call: TRBV5-3; cdr3_length: 16; d_call: TRBD1; clone_size: medium-sized; j_call: TRBJ1-5
cdr3_aa: CASSFPGLKAYEQYF; cdr3_nt: TGTGCCAGCAGCTTTCCGGGACTAAAGGCCTACGAGCAGTACTTC; v_call: TRBV5-6; cdr3_length: 15; d_call: TRBD2; clone_size: -; j_call: TRBJ2-7
cdr3_aa: CASSYYRNSPLHF; cdr3_nt: TGTGCCAGCAGTTACTACAGGAATTCACCCCTCCACTTT; v_call: TRBV12-3/TRBV12-4; cdr3_length: 13; d_call: -; clone_size: -; j_call: TRBJ1-6
cdr3_aa: CASSQTGLAEAFF; cdr3_nt: TGCGCCAGCAGCCAAACAGGGTTGGCTGAAGCTTTCTTT; v_call: TRBV4-1; cdr3_length: 13; d_call: -; clone_size: -; j_call: TRBJ1-1
cdr3_aa: CASSGQPRFSGANVLTF; cdr3_nt: TGTGCCAGCTCGGGACAGCCTCGATTTTCTGGGGCCAACGTCCTGACTTTC; v_call: TRBV18; cdr3_length: 17; d_call: TRBD1; clone_size: -; j_call: TRBJ2-6
cdr3_aa: CASSYSIATAEAFF; cdr3_nt: TGTGCCAGCAGTTACTCGATCGCGACAGCTGAAGCTTTCTTT; v_call: TRBV6-5; cdr3_length: 14; d_call: -; clone_size: few; j_call: TRBJ1-1
cdr3_aa: CAWRYRDLVNEKLFF; cdr3_nt: TGTGCCTGGAGATACAGGGATTTAGTGAATGAAAAACTGTTTTTT; v_call: TRBV30; cdr3_length: 15; d_call: -; clone_size: -; j_call: TRBJ1-4
cdr3_aa: CASSVELNYNEQFF; cdr3_nt: TGTGCCAGCAGCGTAGAGCTAAACTACAATGAGCAGTTCTTC; v_call: TRBV9; cdr3_length: 14; d_call: -; clone_size: -; j_call: TRBJ2-1
cdr3_aa: CASRRGTGGLVGANVLTF; cdr3_nt: TGTGCCAGCAGGAGGGGGACAGGGGGATTGGTTGGGGCCAACGTCCTGACTTTC; v_call: TRBV6-4; cdr3_length: 18; d_call: TRBD1; clone_size: -; j_call: TRBJ2-6
cdr3_aa: CASSLSPGASYEQYF; cdr3_nt: TGTGCCAGCAGCTTATCTCCGGGAGCGTCCTACGAGCAGTACTTC; v_call: TRBV7-2; cdr3_length: 15; d_call: -; clone_size: -; j_call: TRBJ2-7
cdr3_aa: CASSQDSRYSNQPQHF; cdr3_nt: TGTGCCAGCAGCCAGGACAGCCGATATAGCAATCAGCCCCAGCATTTT; v_call: TRBV28; cdr3_length: 16; d_call: -; clone_size: -; j_call: TRBJ1-5
cdr3_aa: CASSFQGQNTGELFF; cdr3_nt: TGTGCCAGCAGCTTCCAAGGACAGAACACCGGGGAGCTGTTTTTT; v_call: TRBV5-5; cdr3_length: 15; d_call: -; clone_size: -; j_call: TRBJ2-2
cdr3_aa: CASSPGFYEQYF; cdr3_nt: TGTGCCAGCAGTCCAGGATTCTACGAGCAGTACTTC; v_call: TRBV6-5; cdr3_length: 12; d_call: -; clone_size: -; j_call: TRBJ2-7
cdr3_aa: CASSTGASSYEQYF; cdr3_nt: TGTGCCAGTAGTACAGGGGCTAGCTCCTACGAGCAGTACTTC; v_call: TRBV19; cdr3_length: 14; d_call: -; clone_size: -; j_call: TRBJ2-7
cdr3_aa: CASSLRAGPSRIQYF; cdr3_nt: TGTGCCAGCAGTTTACGGGCGGGCCCCTCGCGCATTCAGTACTTC; v_call: TRBV27; cdr3_length: 15; d_call: -; clone_size: -; j_call: TRBJ2-4
cdr3_aa: CASSPSGQGAEQYF; cdr3_nt: TGTGCCAGCAGCCCCTCCGGACAGGGTGCCGAGCAGTACTTC; v_call: TRBV7-3; cdr3_length: 14; d_call: TRBD1; clone_size: -; j_call: TRBJ2-7
cdr3_aa: CASRSGLQETQYF; cdr3_nt: TGTGCCAGTAGATCAGGACTGCAAGAGACCCAGTACTTC; v_call: TRBV19; cdr3_length: 13; d_call: -; clone_size: -; j_call: TRBJ2-5
cdr3_aa: CASSQEGVQSPLHF; cdr3_nt: TGTGCCAGCAGCCAAGAAGGGGTGCAGTCACCCCTCCACTTT; v_call: TRBV3-1/TRBV3-2; cdr3_length: 14; d_call: -; clone_size: -; j_call: TRBJ1-6
cdr3_aa: CASSLGGQGRADTQYF; cdr3_nt: TGTGCCAGCAGCTTGGGGGGTCAGGGAAGGGCAGATACGCAGTATTTT; v_call: TRBV11-2; cdr3_length: 16; d_call: -; clone_size: -; j_call: TRBJ2-3
cdr3_aa: CASSESTQGSEQFF; cdr3_nt: TGCGCCAGCAGTGAGTCGACTCAAGGTAGTGAGCAGTTCTTC; v_call: TRBV10-2; cdr3_length: 14; d_call: -; clone_size: -; j_call: TRBJ2-1
cdr3_aa: CASSQAVLAVSWNEQFF; cdr3_nt: TGTGCCAGCAGCCAAGCCGTACTAGCGGTCAGCTGGAATGAGCAGTTCTTC; v_call: TRBV14; cdr3_length: 17; d_call: TRBD2; clone_size: -; j_call: TRBJ2-1
cdr3_aa: CASRGGGESPLHF; cdr3_nt: TGTGCCAGCAGGGGAGGGGGGGAATCACCCCTCCACTTT; v_call: TRBV12-3/TRBV12-4; cdr3_length: 13; d_call: -; clone_size: -; j_call: TRBJ1-6
cdr3_aa: CASSLIAGYRTDTQYF; cdr3_nt: TGTGCCAGCAGCCTAATAGCGGGATATAGAACAGATACGCAGTATTTT; v_call: TRBV5-4; cdr3_length: 16; d_call: TRBD2; clone_size: -; j_call: TRBJ2-3
cdr3_aa: CASRSQGAPSYPDTQYF; cdr3_nt: TGTGCCAGCAGGTCACAGGGGGCACCCTCGTACCCAGATACGCAGTATTTT; v_call: TRBV11-2; cdr3_length: 17; d_call: TRBD1; clone_size: few; j_call: TRBJ2-3
cdr3_aa: CASASRNTGELFF; cdr3_nt: TGTGCCAGTGCTAGTAGGAACACCGGGGAGCTGTTTTTT; v_call: TRBV3-1/TRBV3-2; cdr3_length: 13; d_call: -; clone_size: -; j_call: TRBJ2-2
cdr3_aa: CASSATPGTGGGKQYF; cdr3_nt: TGTGCCAGCAGCGCCACCCCAGGGACAGGGGGCGGCAAGCAGTACTTC; v_call: TRBV9; cdr3_length: 16; d_call: TRBD1; clone_size: once; j_call: TRBJ2-7
cdr3_aa: CASSRTSSNTEAFF; cdr3_nt: TGTGCCAGCTCACGCACGAGTTCGAACACTGAAGCTTTCTTT; v_call: TRBV18; cdr3_length: 14; d_call: -; clone_size: -; j_call: TRBJ1-1
cdr3_aa: CASSSRDFVTYEQYF; cdr3_nt: TGTGCCAGCAGTTCAAGGGACTTCGTCACCTACGAGCAGTACTTC; v_call: TRBV28; cdr3_length: 15; d_call: -; clone_size: -; j_call: TRBJ2-7
cdr3_aa: CASSVEDTSGYGYTF; cdr3_nt: TGTGCCAGCAGCGTAGAGGACACCTCCGGCTATGGCTACACCTTC; v_call: TRBV9; cdr3_length: 15; d_call: -; clone_size: -; j_call: TRBJ1-2
cdr3_aa: CASSPLDRSNYGYTF; cdr3_nt: TGTGCCAGCTCACCACTGGACAGGTCTAACTATGGCTACACCTTC; v_call: TRBV18; cdr3_length: 15; d_call: TRBD1; clone_size: -; j_call: TRBJ1-2
cdr3_aa: CASSPRVGSYNEQFF; cdr3_nt: TGTGCCAGCAGCCCTCGCGTCGGCTCCTACAATGAGCAGTTCTTC; v_call: TRBV13; cdr3_length: 15; d_call: -; clone_size: -; j_call: TRBJ2-1
cdr3_aa: CASSKVAVLAGGYSYEQYF; cdr3_nt: TGTGCCAGCAGCAAAGTAGCGGTACTAGCGGGAGGGTATTCCTACGAGCAGTACTTC; v_call: TRBV21-1; cdr3_length: 19; d_call: -; clone_size: once; j_call: TRBJ2-7
cdr3_aa: CASSPYGTGELFF; cdr3_nt: TGTGCCAGCAGTCCTTACGGCACCGGGGAGCTGTTTTTT; v_call: TRBV12-3/TRBV12-4; cdr3_length: 13; d_call: -; clone_size: -; j_call: TRBJ2-2
cdr3_aa: CASSGDRVYGYTF; cdr3_nt: TGTGCCAGCAGCGGGGACAGGGTCTATGGCTACACCTTC; v_call: TRBV13; cdr3_length: 13; d_call: TRBD1; clone_size: once; j_call: TRBJ1-2